Following are 8 T cell receptor beta chains from one sample sequenced in a study of blood T cell repertoires in COVID-19. Here immunoSEQ multiplex PCR was the method, and the copy in TCRdb shows in-frame clones only, minus some. The sample lists approximately 190,000 clones; more than 75% were seen once. Sequences were obtained from peripheral blood. These receptors originate from a man in his forties or fifties with active or convalescent COVID-19.

The chain has TRBV2 and TRBJ2-1; 9 bases line up with TRBD1. The V segment lost 3 bases and the J segment 0 bases; nucleotides outside the gene matches: 0. The length of the CDR3 is 15 residues. Germline lookup yields CDR1 SNHLY and CDR2 FYNNEI. CDR3 residues: CASSEDRGSYNEQFF. CDR3 in DNA: TGTGCCAGCAGTGAGGACAGGGGCTCCTACAATGAGCAGTTCTTC.

The V and J genes are TRBV12-3 or TRBV12-4 and TRBJ2-7; maybe TRBD1 (6 bases). This CDR3 is built from 13 residues. The V and J ends lost 7 bases and 0 bases respectively, with 10 bases between them. In nucleotides, the CDR3 is TGTGCCAGCATGACAGGAAGCTCCTACGAGCAGTACTTC. Translating gives CASMTGSSYEQYF.

V gene TRBV5-6 combines with J gene TRBJ2-7; TRBD2 matches at 13 bases. The CDR3 is 16 amino acids. The germline gives CDR1 SGHDT, CDR2 YYEEEE. The V segment lost 4 bases and the J segment 0 bases; nucleotides outside the gene matches: 4. The CDR3 spells CASSKRLAGGSYEQYF. The CDR3 nucleotides are TGTGCCAGCAGCAAAAGACTAGCGGGAGGCTCCTACGAGCAGTACTTC.

This clone has a single count. This CDR3 reads CASSQGTGSGRAYEQYF. As DNA, the CDR3 is TGTGCCAGCAGCCAAGGGACGGGGAGCGGGAGGGCTTACGAGCAGTACTTC. The chain couples TRBV4-2 to TRBJ2-7; 10 bases agree with TRBD2. This CDR3 has 17 residues. Germline V CDR1 and CDR2: LGHNA, YNFKEQ. V was pared by 1 base and J by 4 bases, with 10 bases of the junction left unmatched.

This clone has a handful of counts. This chain links TRBV2 with TRBJ2-3, with 10 bases that match TRBD2. The CDR3 has 14 residues. V lost 7 bases to trimming and J lost 5 bases; unmatched junction nucleotides: 6. The germline gives CDR1 SNHLY, CDR2 FYNNEI. CDR3 residues: CASTSGSKIDTQYF. Here the CDR3 DNA reads TGTGCCAGCACTAGCGGGAGTAAGATAGATACGCAGTATTTT.

The chain combines TRBV30 with TRBJ1-1; D remains unclear. Germline V gene sequence: CDR1 GTSNPN, CDR2 SVGIG (reference sequence). V was pared by 2 bases and J by 4 bases, with 5 bases between. The CDR3 contains 11 residues. The CDR3 DNA reads as TGTGCCTGGAGTACGAGCACTGAAGCTTTCTTT. It translates to CAWSTSTEAFF.

The chain has TRBV30 and TRBJ1-4; weak D call: TRBD1 (5 bases). The CDR3 consists of 12 residues. V was trimmed by 4 bases and J by 8 bases, leaving 11 bases between them. Germline V gene lookup returns CDR1 GTSNPN and CDR2 SVGIG (reference sequence). The CDR3 nucleotides read TGTGCCTGGACACGGAGGGACGAAAAACTGTTTTTT. Translated, it gives CAWTRRDEKLFF.

DNA for the CDR3: TGTGCCAGCAAAAGGACAGGGGAGGATGGCTACACCTTC. Amino acid sequence: CASKRTGEDGYTF. The rearrangement links TRBV6-5 to TRBJ1-2, with 9 bases matching TRBD1. The V segment lost 7 bases and the J segment 6 bases; nucleotides outside the gene matches: 6. Per the germline V gene, CDR1 is MNHEY and CDR2 is SVGAGI. This CDR3 is built from 13 residues.